The sequence of this T cell receptor (beta chain) was determined in a study of OX40 agonist ivuxolimab in advanced cancers. For the study at large: Patients in dose escalation had liver, melanoma, kidney or head and neck cancers. Findings and limits, study-wide: The antigen specificity of the peripheral T cells (those that were expanded) was not determined. At doses 0.1 to 3.0 mg/kg, CD4+ and CD8+ clones expanded. Among the lowest peripheral clonal expansion occurred in 0.1-3.0 mg/kg partial responders.

The protocol was immunoSEQ multiplex PCR, while the TCRdb copy is restricted to in-frame clones and leaves out a portion. The repertoire includes around 61,000 clones, approximately 86% of them detected once, and less than 0.55% sits in the top ten. A note on this clone: Its specificity is not known.

V lost 4 bases, J lost 4 bases, and 8 bases lay in between. The CDR3 consists of 13 residues. CDR1 is SGHTA and CDR2 is FQGNSA in the germline V gene. J is TRBJ1-5 and V is TRBV7-2; no clear D gene. Sequenced material: CD4+ or CD8+ T cells sorted from blood, taken in a trial of the OX40 agonist ivuxolimab. The sequence was collected from an adult with an advanced solid tumor such as melanoma, head and neck, liver or kidney cancer. The CDR3 nucleotides read TGTGCCAGCAGCTCACCGGGTAATCAGCCCCAGCATTTT. Residues: CASSSPGNQPQHF.